This passage covers 14 T cell receptor beta chains from one sample sequenced in a study of persistence of HIV-infected CD4 T cells. Their antigens remain unidentified. Overlapping HIV-1 Gag 15-mer peptides at 1 ug per peptide per mL were used. Memory cells lacking CD40L and CD69 with high CD45RO were sorted. The immunoSEQ assay was version 4, run in survey mode. Only in-frame clones appear in the TCRdb table, and some are missing; sequencing was by immunoSEQ multiplex PCR. The table has about 40,000 clones, 75% to 80% seen once; the top ten hold approximately 14%. The starting material was CD4+ T cells sorted from PBMCs after roughly 18-hour stimulation, obtained from a patient who received antiretroviral therapy. Receptors were obtained from an adult man with HIV who was CMV-seropositive.

The rearrangement links TRBV2 to TRBJ2-2; TRBD1 is a possible D gene (5 bases). Trimming shortened V by 6 bases and J by 8 bases, and 16 bases separated the two germline ends. The CDR3 extends over 14 amino acids. CDR1 SNHLY and CDR2 FYNNEI come from the germline V gene. Here the CDR3 DNA reads TGTGCCAGCAGAAGGGGTGGCCAGTCAGGGGAGCTGTTTTTT. It encodes CASRRGGQSGELFF. The variable domain in full, with the rest retrieved from reference TRBV2 and TRBJ2-2, is EPEVTQTPSHQVTQMGQEVILRCVPISNHLYFYWYRQILGQKVEFLVSFYNNEISEKSEIFDDQFSVERPDGSNFTLKIRSTKLEDSAMYFCASRRGGQSGELFFGEGSRLTVL.

J is TRBJ1-5 and V is TRBV3-1 (or the pseudogene TRBV3-2), with TRBD1 matching over 11 bases. This CDR3 has 18 amino acids. Unmatched junction bases numbered 7, after V lost 1 base and J lost 2 bases. Germline values: CDR1 LGHDT, CDR2 YNNKEL (reference sequence). CDR3 loop: CASSQGDRGAGGNQPQHF. CDR3 DNA: TGTGCCAGCAGCCAAGGGGACAGGGGGGCCGGTGGCAATCAGCCCCAGCATTTT.

The V gene is TRBV2, the J gene TRBJ2-3; TRBD2 agrees at 15 bases. The CDR3 spans 19 residues. Germline V CDR1 and CDR2: SNHLY, FYNNEI. V was clipped by 0 bases and J by 1 base; unmatched bases: 5. CDR3: CASSEAGLAGGPGTDTQYF. CDR3 bases: TGTGCCAGCAGTGAAGCCGGACTAGCGGGGGGGCCTGGCACAGATACGCAGTATTTT. Full variable domain (rest looked up from reference TRBV2 and TRBJ2-3): EPEVTQTPSHQVTQMGQEVILRCVPISNHLYFYWYRQILGQKVEFLVSFYNNEISEKSEIFDDQFSVERPDGSNFTLKIRSTKLEDSAMYFCASSEAGLAGGPGTDTQYFGPGTRLTVL.

The CDR3 region has the DNA TGTGCCAGCAGCCGTAGTGTCGGGGAATGGGATCAGCCCCAGCATTTT. The encoded protein is CASSRSVGEWDQPQHF. V and J are TRBV7-9 and TRBJ1-5, with D uncertain. The germline CDR1 and CDR2 sequences are SEHNR and FQNEAQ (reference sequence). The CDR3 extends over 16 amino acids. V lost 5 bases to trimming and J lost 5 bases, with 19 bases between them.

This clone was observed a single time. V is TRBV19 and J is TRBJ1-1; D gene unclear. This CDR3 has 14 residues. CDR1 and CDR2 (germline): LNHDA, SQIVND (reference sequence). With 1 base removed from V and 6 bases from J, the gap between germline ends came to 12 bases. The CDR3 region has the DNA TGTGCCAGTAGTATAGCAGCGGGAGAAGCTGAAGCTTTCTTT. This encodes CASSIAAGEAEAFF. Together with reference TRBV19 and TRBJ1-1, the CDR3 gives the full variable domain: DGGITQSPKYLFRKEGQNVTLSCEQNLNHDAMYWYRQDPGQGLRLIYYSQIVNDFQKGDIAEGYSVSREKKESFPLTVTSAQKNPTAFYLCASSIAAGEAEAFFGQGTRLTVV.

The chain uses TRBV12-3 or TRBV12-4 and TRBJ1-1, with a tentative D call TRBD1 (6 bases). V was cut by 5 bases and J by 5 bases, with 12 bases left in between. This CDR3 contains 13 residues. CDR3 DNA: TGTGCCAGCAGTCGGACAGAAAGGACTGAAGCTTTCTTT. Translation gives CASSRTERTEAFF.

The V and J genes are TRBV5-4 and TRBJ2-2; D remains ambiguous. The V end lost 1 base, the J end lost 6 bases, and 16 bases lay between the germline ends. The germline V gene has CDR1 SGHNT and CDR2 YYREEE (reference sequence). This CDR3 spans 16 amino acids. In nucleotides, the CDR3 is TGTGCCAGCAGCTTGTCCGGGTCTCAGATCCCCGGGGAGCTGTTTTTT. This encodes CASSLSGSQIPGELFF.

This clone has more than one count but fewer than ten. The V and J genes are TRBV19 and TRBJ2-6; D may be TRBD1 (6 bases). Germline V gene lookup returns CDR1 LNHDA and CDR2 SQIVND (reference sequence). The CDR3 extends over 17 amino acids. Trimming cost V 6 bases and J 0 bases, with 15 bases left between them. The CDR3 spells CASSPRDTNSGANVLTF. For the CDR3, the DNA is TGTGCCAGTAGCCCTCGGGACACAAACTCTGGGGCCAACGTCCTGACTTTC.

This clone appeared a single time. This chain joins TRBV2 and TRBJ2-5, with D hard to call. The CDR3 length is 14 residues. Germline-derived CDR1 and CDR2 are SNHLY and FYNNEI. Trimming took off 3 bases at V and 5 bases at J, with 13 bases between the two ends. Here the CDR3 reads CASSEASVTETQYF. The CDR3 coding sequence is TGTGCCAGCAGTGAGGCTAGTGTTACGGAGACCCAGTACTTC.

The CDR3 reads CASSYTGANEKLFF. The CDR3 bases are TGTGCCAGCAGTTACACAGGGGCTAATGAAAAACTGTTTTTT. This sequence joins TRBV6-6 and TRBJ1-4; TRBD1 aligns across 7 bases. The V gene end was trimmed by 2 bases and the J gene end by 3 bases; junction bases not matched to a gene: 0. Germline V gene data show CDR1 as MNHNY and CDR2 as SVGAGI (reference sequence). This CDR3 is 14 amino acids long.

This clone came up once. This chain connects TRBV1 to TRBJ1-2. TRBV1 is flagged as a pseudogene. The CDR3 length is 18 residues. CDR3 protein: CTSSPGEPGRPTNYGYTF. In DNA, the CDR3 is TGCACCAGCAGCCCAGGAGAACCAGGGAGGCCTACTAACTATGGCTACACCTTC.

The gene calls are TRBV15 and TRBJ1-4; no reliable D call. The CDR3 runs 14 residues. The germline CDR1 and CDR2 sequences are LNHNV and YYDKDF (reference sequence). V lost 4 bases and J 4 bases, leaving 10 bases between the germline ends. The CDR3 spells CATSTGFSNEKLFF. The CDR3 region has the DNA TGTGCCACCAGCACTGGGTTTAGTAATGAAAAACTGTTTTTT.

This clone is a singleton in its sample. The junction departs from germline at one end; a sequencing error may be responsible. This CDR3 is also generated by other DNA sequences in the sample. The gene calls are TRBV2 and TRBJ2-1, with 8 bases matching TRBD1. From germline, CDR1 is SNHLY and CDR2 FYNNEI. CDR3 length: 15 amino acids. CDR3 region: CASSWDRLPDNEQFF. For the CDR3, the DNA is TGTGCCAGCAGTTGGGACAGGTTACCCGACAATGAGCAATTCTTC.

The V and J genes are TRBV18 and TRBJ2-2; no reliable D call. The CDR3 loop spans 13 amino acids. With 0 bases removed from V and 6 bases from J, the gap between germline ends came to 5 bases. The germline CDR1 and CDR2 sequences are KGHSH and LQKENI. The CDR3 loop is CASSPPAAGELFF. For the CDR3, the DNA is TGTGCCAGCTCACCACCGGCGGCCGGGGAGCTGTTTTTT.